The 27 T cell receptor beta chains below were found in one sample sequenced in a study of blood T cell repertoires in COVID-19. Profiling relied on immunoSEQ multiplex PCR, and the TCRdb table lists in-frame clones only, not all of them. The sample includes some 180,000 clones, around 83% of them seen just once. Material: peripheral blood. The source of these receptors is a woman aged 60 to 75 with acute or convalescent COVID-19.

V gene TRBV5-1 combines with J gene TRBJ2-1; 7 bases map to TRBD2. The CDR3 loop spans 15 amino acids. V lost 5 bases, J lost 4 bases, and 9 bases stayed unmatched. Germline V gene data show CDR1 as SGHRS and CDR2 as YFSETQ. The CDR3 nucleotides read TGCGCCAGCAGTCCTGGACTAGACTGGTACAATGAGCAGTTCTTC. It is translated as CASSPGLDWYNEQFF.

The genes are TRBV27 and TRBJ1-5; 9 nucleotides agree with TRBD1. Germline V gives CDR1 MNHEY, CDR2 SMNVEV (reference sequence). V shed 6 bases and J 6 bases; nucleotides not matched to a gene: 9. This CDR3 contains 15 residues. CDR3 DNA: TGTGCCAGCAGATTCACAGGGGGCGCGGGTCAGCCCCAGCATTTT. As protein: CASRFTGGAGQPQHF.

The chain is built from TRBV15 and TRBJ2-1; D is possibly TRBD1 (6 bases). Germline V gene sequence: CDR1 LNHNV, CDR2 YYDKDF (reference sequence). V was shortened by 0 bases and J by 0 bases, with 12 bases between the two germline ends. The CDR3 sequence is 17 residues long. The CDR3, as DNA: TGTGCCACCAGCAGAGAAGGTACAGGGAGCTCCTACAATGAGCAGTTCTTC. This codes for CATSREGTGSSYNEQFF.

The CDR3 region is CASSLPGGTEAFF. CDR3 nucleotides: TGTGCCAGCAGCTTGCCGGGAGGCACTGAAGCTTTCTTT. The chain recombines TRBV7-3 with TRBJ1-1; D gene ambiguous. The CDR3 is 13 amino acids. The germline V gene has CDR1 SGHTA and CDR2 FQGTGA. V lost 3 bases and J 4 bases, leaving 9 bases between the germline ends. Drawing the rest from reference TRBV7-3 and TRBJ1-1, the complete variable domain is GAGVSQTPSNKVTEKGKYVELRCDPISGHTALYWYRQSLGQGPEFLIYFQGTGAADDSGLPNDRFFAVRPEGSVSTLKIQRTERGDSAVYLCASSLPGGTEAFFGQGTRLTVV.

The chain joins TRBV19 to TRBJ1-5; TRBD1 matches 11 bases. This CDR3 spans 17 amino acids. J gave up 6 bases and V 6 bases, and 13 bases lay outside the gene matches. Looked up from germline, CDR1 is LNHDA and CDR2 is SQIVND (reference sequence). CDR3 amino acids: CASSGPRTGGLGQPQHF. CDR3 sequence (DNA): TGTGCCAGTAGCGGACCCCGGACAGGGGGCTTGGGTCAGCCCCAGCATTTT.

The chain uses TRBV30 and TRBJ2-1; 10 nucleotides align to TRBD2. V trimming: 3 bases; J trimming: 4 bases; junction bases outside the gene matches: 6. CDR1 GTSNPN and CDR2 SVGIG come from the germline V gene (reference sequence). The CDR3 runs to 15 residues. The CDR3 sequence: CAWRALGLAYNEQFF. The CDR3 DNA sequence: TGTGCCTGGAGAGCACTGGGACTAGCGTACAATGAGCAGTTCTTC.

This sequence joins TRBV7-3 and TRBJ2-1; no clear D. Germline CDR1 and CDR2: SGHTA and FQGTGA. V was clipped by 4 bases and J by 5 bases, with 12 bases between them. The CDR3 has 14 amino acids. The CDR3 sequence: CASSYTSNDNEQFF. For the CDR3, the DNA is TGTGCCAGCAGCTATACTTCCAACGACAATGAGCAGTTCTTC.

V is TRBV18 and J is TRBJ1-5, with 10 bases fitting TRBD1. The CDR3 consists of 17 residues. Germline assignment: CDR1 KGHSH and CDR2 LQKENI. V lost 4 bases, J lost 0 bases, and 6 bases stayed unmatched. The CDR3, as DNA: TGTGCCAGCTCACTGTGGGACAGGGGAAATAGCAATCAGCCCCAGCATTTT. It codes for CASSLWDRGNSNQPQHF.

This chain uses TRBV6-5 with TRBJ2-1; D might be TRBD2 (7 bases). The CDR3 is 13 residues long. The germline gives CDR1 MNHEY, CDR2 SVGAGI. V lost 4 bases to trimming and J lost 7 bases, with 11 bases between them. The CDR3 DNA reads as TGTGCCAGCAGTTCCGGGGGGCGGAATGAGCAGTTCTTC. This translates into CASSSGGRNEQFF.

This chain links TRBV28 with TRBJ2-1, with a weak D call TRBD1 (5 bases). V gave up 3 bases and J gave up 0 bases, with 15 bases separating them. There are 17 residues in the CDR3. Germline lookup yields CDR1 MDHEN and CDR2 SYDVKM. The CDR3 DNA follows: TGTGCCAGCAGTTTCCTCAGGGTAAAGAGCTCCTACAATGAGCAGTTCTTC. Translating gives CASSFLRVKSSYNEQFF.

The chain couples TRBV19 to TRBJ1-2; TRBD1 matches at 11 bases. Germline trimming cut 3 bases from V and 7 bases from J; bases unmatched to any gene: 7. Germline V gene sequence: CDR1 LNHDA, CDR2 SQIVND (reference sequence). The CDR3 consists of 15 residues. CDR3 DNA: TGTGCCAGTAGTATCGCCGGACAGGGGGCGGGTGGCTACACCTTC. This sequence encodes CASSIAGQGAGGYTF.

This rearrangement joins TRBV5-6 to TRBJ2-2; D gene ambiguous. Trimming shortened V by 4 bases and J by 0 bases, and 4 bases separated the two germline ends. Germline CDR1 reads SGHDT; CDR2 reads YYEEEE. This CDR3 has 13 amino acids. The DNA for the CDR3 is TGTGCCAGCAGCCTCGCGAACACCGGGGAGCTGTTTTTT. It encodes CASSLANTGELFF.

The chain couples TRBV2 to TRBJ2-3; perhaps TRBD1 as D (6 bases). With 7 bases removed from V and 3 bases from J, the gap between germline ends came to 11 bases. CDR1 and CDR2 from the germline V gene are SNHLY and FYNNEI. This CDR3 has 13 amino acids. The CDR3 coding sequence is TGTGCCAGCACCGGGGACATTACAGATACGCAGTATTTT. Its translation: CASTGDITDTQYF. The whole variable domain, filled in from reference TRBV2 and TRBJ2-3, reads EPEVTQTPSHQVTQMGQEVILRCVPISNHLYFYWYRQILGQKVEFLVSFYNNEISEKSEIFDDQFSVERPDGSNFTLKIRSTKLEDSAMYFCASTGDITDTQYFGPGTRLTVL.

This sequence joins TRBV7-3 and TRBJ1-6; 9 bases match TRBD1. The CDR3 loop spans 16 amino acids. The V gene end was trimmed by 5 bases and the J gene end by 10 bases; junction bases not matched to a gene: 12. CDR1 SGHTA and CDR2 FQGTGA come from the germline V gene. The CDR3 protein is CASSLTDRGSGSPLHF. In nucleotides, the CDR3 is TGTGCCAGCAGCCTGACCGACAGGGGGTCGGGATCACCCCTCCACTTT.

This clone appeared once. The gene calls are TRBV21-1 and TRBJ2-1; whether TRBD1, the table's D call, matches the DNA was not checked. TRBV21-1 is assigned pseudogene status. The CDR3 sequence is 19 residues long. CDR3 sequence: CASSKAPFGQGPSYNEQFF. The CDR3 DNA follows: TGTGCCAGCAGCAAAGCTCCTTTCGGACAGGGACCTTCCTACAATGAGCAGTTCTTC.

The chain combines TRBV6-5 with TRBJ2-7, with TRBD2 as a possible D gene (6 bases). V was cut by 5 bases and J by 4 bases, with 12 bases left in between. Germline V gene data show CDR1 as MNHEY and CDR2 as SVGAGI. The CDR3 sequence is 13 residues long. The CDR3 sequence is CASSPGGGYEQYV. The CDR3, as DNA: TGTGCCAGCAGTCCGGGTGGGGGGTACGAGCAGTACGTC.

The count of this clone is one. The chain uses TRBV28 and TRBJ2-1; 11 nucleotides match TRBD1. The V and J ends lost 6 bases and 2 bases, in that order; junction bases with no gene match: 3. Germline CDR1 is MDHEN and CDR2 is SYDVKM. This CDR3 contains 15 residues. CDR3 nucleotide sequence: TGTGCCAGCAGCCAGGACAGGGGGCCCTACAATGAGCAGTTCTTC. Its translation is CASSQDRGPYNEQFF.

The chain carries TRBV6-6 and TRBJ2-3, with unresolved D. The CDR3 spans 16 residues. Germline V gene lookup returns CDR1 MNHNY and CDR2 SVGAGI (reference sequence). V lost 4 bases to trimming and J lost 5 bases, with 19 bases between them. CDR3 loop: CASSSARPESIDTQYF. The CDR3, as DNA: TGTGCCAGCAGTTCCGCGCGGCCGGAGTCCATAGATACGCAGTATTTT.

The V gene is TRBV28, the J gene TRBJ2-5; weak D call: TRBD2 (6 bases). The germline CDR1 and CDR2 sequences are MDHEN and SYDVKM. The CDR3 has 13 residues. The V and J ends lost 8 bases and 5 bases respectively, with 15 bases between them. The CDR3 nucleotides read TGTGCCAGCGGGAGTAGCGGCCCGGAGACCCAGTACTTC. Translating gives CASGSSGPETQYF.

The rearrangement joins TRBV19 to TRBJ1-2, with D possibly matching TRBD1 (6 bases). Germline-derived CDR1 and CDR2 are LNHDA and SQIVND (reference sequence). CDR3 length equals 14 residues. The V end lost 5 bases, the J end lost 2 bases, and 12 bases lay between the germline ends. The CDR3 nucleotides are TGTGCCAGTAGTTACGACAGGTTAAACTATGGCTACACCTTC. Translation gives CASSYDRLNYGYTF.

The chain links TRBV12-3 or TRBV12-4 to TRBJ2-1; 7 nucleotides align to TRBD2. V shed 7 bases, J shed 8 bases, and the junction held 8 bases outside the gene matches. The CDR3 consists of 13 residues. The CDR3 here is CASTDGGRDEQFF. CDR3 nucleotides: TGTGCCAGCACGGACGGGGGGAGAGATGAGCAGTTCTTC.

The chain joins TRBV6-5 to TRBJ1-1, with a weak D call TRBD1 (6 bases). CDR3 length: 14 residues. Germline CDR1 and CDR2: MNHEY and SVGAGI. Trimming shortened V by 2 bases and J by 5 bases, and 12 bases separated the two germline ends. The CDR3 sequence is CASSYGGAGTEAFF. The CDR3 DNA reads TGTGCCAGCAGTTACGGGGGGGCCGGTACTGAAGCTTTCTTT.

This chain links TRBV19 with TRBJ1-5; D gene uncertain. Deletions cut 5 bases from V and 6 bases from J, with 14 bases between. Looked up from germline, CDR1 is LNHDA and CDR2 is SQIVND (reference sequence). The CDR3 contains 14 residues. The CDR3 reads CASSPRGGGQPQHF. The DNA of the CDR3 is TGTGCCAGTAGTCCCCGGGGAGGCGGTCAGCCCCAGCATTTT. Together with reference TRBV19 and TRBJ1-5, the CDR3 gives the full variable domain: DGGITQSPKYLFRKEGQNVTLSCEQNLNHDAMYWYRQDPGQGLRLIYYSQIVNDFQKGDIAEGYSVSREKKESFPLTVTSAQKNPTAFYLCASSPRGGGQPQHFGDGTRLSIL.

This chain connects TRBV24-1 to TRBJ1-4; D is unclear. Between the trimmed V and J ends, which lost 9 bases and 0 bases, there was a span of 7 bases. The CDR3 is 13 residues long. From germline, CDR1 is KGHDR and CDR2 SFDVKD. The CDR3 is CATLDSTNEKLFF. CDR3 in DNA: TGTGCCACCCTGGACTCAACTAATGAAAAACTGTTTTTT.

The CDR3 region is CASDDRGTGNTIYF. The CDR3 region has the DNA TGTGCCAGCGATGACAGGGGGACTGGAAACACCATATATTTT. The chain carries TRBV18 and TRBJ1-3; TRBD1 aligns across 9 bases. Trimming at V came to 8 bases and at J to 2 bases, leaving 4 bases not matched to a gene. Germline CDR1 KGHSH, CDR2 LQKENI. The CDR3 covers 14 residues.

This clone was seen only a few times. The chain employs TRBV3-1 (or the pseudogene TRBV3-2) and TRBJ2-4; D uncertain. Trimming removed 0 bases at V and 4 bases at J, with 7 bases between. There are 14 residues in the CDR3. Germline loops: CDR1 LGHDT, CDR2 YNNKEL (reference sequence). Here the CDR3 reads CASSQEPQKNIQYF. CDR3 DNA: TGTGCCAGCAGCCAAGAACCCCAGAAAAACATTCAGTACTTC.

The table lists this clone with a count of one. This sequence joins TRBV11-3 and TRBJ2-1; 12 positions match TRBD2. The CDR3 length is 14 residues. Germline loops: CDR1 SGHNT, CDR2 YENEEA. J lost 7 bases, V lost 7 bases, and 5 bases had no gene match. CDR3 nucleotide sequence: TGTGCCAGCACCTCTAGCGGGAGGGAAAATGAGCAGTTCTTC. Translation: CASTSSGRENEQFF.